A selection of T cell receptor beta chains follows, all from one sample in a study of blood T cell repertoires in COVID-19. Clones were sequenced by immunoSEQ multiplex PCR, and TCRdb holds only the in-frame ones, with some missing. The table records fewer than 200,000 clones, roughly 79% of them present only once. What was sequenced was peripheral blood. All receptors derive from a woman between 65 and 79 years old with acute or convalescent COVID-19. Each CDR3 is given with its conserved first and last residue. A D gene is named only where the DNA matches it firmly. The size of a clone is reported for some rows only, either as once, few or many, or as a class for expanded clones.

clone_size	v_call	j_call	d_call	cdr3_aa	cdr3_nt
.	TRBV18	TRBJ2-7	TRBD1	CASSPPGTAMQYF	TGTGCCAGCTCACCACCCGGGACAGCTATGCAGTACTTC
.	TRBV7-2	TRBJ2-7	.	CASSRGLVSGIPYEQYF	TGTGCCAGCAGCCGTGGGTTGGTGTCGGGGATCCCCTACGAGCAGTACTTC
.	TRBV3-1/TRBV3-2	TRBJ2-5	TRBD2	CASSFSGSPETQYF	TGTGCCAGCAGTTTTAGCGGGAGCCCAGAGACCCAGTACTTC
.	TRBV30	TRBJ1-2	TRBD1	CAWSRDRGPGGYTF	TGTGCCTGGAGTAGGGACAGGGGGCCCGGGGGCTACACCTTC
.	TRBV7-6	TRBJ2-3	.	CASSSGEPFTDTQYF	TGTGCCAGCAGCTCCGGGGAGCCTTTCACAGATACGCAGTATTTT
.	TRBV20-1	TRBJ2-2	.	CSASLNRANTGELFF	TGCAGTGCTAGTCTAAACAGAGCGAACACCGGGGAGCTGTTTTTT
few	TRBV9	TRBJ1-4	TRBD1	CASPRDRVTNEKLFF	TGTGCCAGCCCTCGGGACAGGGTAACTAATGAAAAACTGTTTTTT
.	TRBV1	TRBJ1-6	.	CTSSRPGTVIARQGALNSPLHF	TGCACCAGCAGCCGACCAGGTACGGTTATAGCGCGGCAGGGGGCTCTAAATTCACCCCTCCACTTT
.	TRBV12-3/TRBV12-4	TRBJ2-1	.	CASSFLRDEQFF	TGTGCCAGCAGTTTTCTCCGGGATGAGCAGTTCTTC
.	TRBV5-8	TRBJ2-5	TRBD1	CASSFDRAVTETQYF	TGTGCCAGCAGCTTCGACAGGGCGGTAACAGAGACCCAGTACTTC
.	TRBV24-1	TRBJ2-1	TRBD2	CATSEAGESYNEQFF	TGTGCCACCAGCGAAGCGGGAGAGTCCTACAATGAGCAGTTCTTC
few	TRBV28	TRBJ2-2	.	CASIRDYTGELFF	TGTGCCAGCATTCGGGATTACACCGGGGAGCTGTTTTTT
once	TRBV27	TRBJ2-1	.	CASSRNNEQFF	TGTGCCAGCAGTCGTAACAATGAGCAGTTCTTC
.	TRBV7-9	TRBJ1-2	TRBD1	CASSALQGVAIYGYTF	TGTGCCAGCAGCGCACTACAGGGGGTGGCCATCTATGGCTACACCTTC
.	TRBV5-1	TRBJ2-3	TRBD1	CASSMDRSADTQYF	TGCGCCAGCAGCATGGACAGGTCGGCAGATACGCAGTATTTT
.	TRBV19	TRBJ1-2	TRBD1	CASGEGQAYGYTF	TGTGCCAGCGGGGAGGGACAGGCCTATGGCTACACCTTC
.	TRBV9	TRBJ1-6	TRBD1	CASSATGQPNSPLHF	TGTGCCAGCAGCGCGACGGGACAGCCGAATTCACCCCTCCACTTT
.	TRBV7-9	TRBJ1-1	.	CAIQEAGATEAFF	TGTGCCATACAAGAAGCAGGGGCCACTGAAGCTTTCTTT
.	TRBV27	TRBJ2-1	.	CASSLDWGPSGVYNEQFF	TGTGCCAGCAGTTTAGATTGGGGGCCTAGCGGAGTCTACAATGAGCAGTTCTTC
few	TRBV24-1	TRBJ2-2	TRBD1	CATKRDRVRRELFF	TGTGCCACCAAAAGGGACAGGGTTAGGAGGGAGCTGTTTTTT
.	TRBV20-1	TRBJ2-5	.	CSASGGLAVVETQYF	TGCAGTGCTAGTGGAGGCCTGGCGGTGGTAGAGACCCAGTACTTC
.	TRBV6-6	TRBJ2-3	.	CASRRSILAESTDTQYF	TGTGCCAGCCGTCGATCCATACTGGCGGAGAGCACAGATACGCAGTATTTT
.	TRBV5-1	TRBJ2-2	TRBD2	CASGRAVDTGELFF	TGCGCCAGCGGGAGGGCGGTCGACACCGGGGAGCTGTTTTTT
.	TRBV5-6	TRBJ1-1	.	CASSPLGGMNTEAFF	TGTGCCAGCAGCCCCCTGGGGGGAATGAACACTGAAGCTTTCTTT
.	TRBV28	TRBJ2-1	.	CASSLPGAYNEQFF	TGTGCCAGCAGTCTCCCAGGGGCCTACAATGAGCAGTTCTTC
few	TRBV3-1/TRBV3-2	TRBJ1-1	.	CASSPAGLRTEAFF	TGTGCCAGCAGCCCCGCTGGACTTAGGACTGAAGCTTTCTTT
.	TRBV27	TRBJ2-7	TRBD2	CASSSSLGLADSYEQYF	TGTGCCAGCAGTTCCTCCCTGGGGCTAGCGGACTCCTACGAGCAGTACTTC
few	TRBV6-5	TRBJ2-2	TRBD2	CASRPRGGSPGELFF	TGTGCCAGCAGACCGAGGGGCGGGAGCCCCGGGGAGCTGTTTTTT
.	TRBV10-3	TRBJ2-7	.	CAISTGESASYEQYF	TGTGCCATCAGTACCGGGGAGTCGGCCTCCTACGAGCAGTACTTC
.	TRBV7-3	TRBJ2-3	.	CASSRTGLRGTDTQYF	TGTGCCAGCAGCCGAACGGGACTAAGGGGGACAGATACGCAGTATTTT
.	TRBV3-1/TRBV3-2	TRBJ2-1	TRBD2	CASMPGLAGGPGGNEQFF	TGTGCCAGCATGCCGGGACTAGCGGGAGGGCCTGGCGGGAATGAGCAGTTCTTC
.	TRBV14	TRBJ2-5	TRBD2	CASSRRTSGSMEETQYF	TGTGCCAGCAGCCGCCGGACTAGCGGGAGTATGGAAGAGACCCAGTACTTC
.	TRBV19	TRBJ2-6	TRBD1	CASSIGTGYSWANVLTF	TGTGCCAGTAGTATCGGGACAGGGTATTCCTGGGCCAACGTCCTGACTTTC
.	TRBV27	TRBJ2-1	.	CASSLQTGEQFF	TGTGCCAGCAGTCTCCAGACTGGGGAGCAGTTCTTC
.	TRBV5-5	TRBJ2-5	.	CASSFLGTRQETQYF	TGTGCCAGCAGCTTCTTAGGGACAAGACAAGAGACCCAGTACTTC
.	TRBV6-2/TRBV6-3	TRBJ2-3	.	CASSYLSRRDTQYF	TGTGCCAGCAGTTACTTGTCGAGAAGAGATACGCAGTATTTT
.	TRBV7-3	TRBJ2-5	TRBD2	CASSLGGLAGAETQYF	TGTGCCAGCAGCTTAGGTGGACTAGCGGGAGCAGAGACCCAGTACTTC